Described below is a single T cell receptor (beta chain) sequence and its context. Its antigen remains unidentified. Method: immunoSEQ multiplex PCR; TCRdb's copy keeps in-frame clones and lacks some. Of 140,000 to 150,000 clones listed, 92% are singletons. The data stem from a study of T cell responses to AZD1222 COVID-19 vaccine. Study information: Analysis merged second doses at about 4 or about 12 weeks.

Study observations and caveats: Vaccination with two AZD1222 doses was followed by a rise in Spike-specific TCR breadth and depth.

Trimming pared 4 bases from V and 3 bases from J, leaving 14 bases between. From germline, CDR1 is MNHEY and CDR2 SMNVEV (reference sequence). This CDR3 is 15 amino acids long. The rearrangement uses TRBV27 and TRBJ2-3, with D tentatively TRBD2 (6 bases). This TCR was sampled from an adult in good health. The sequenced sample was peripheral blood, obtained on day 0 of AZD1222 vaccination. CDR3 sequence (DNA): TGTGCCAGCAGTTCGCGGGAAGGGCTGACAGATACGCAGTATTTT. Amino acid sequence: CASSSREGLTDTQYF.